This T cell receptor beta chain came from a study of cytomegalovirus exposure and HLA in healthy donors. V lost 4 bases, J lost 4 bases, and 0 bases stayed unmatched. The CDR3 extends over 13 amino acids. The germline gives CDR1 ENHRY, CDR2 SYGVKD. Unrecorded immune exposure was likely among donors, who were nominally healthy when sampled. Primers for the PCR totalled 60 Vbeta and 13 Jbeta. The method was immunoSEQ multiplex PCR; TCRdb's version includes in-frame clones alone and lacks a portion of them. Seen here are more than 85,000 clones, approximately 70% observed once, and the top ten hold about 5.5%.

The sequence derives from an older woman in good health and CMV-seropositive. The V and J genes are TRBV10-3 and TRBJ2-5, with 10 bases lining up with TRBD1. The specimen was PBMCs. DNA for the CDR3: TGTGCCATCAGTGGGGACAGGGGAGAGACCCAGTACTTC. Translation: CAISGDRGETQYF.